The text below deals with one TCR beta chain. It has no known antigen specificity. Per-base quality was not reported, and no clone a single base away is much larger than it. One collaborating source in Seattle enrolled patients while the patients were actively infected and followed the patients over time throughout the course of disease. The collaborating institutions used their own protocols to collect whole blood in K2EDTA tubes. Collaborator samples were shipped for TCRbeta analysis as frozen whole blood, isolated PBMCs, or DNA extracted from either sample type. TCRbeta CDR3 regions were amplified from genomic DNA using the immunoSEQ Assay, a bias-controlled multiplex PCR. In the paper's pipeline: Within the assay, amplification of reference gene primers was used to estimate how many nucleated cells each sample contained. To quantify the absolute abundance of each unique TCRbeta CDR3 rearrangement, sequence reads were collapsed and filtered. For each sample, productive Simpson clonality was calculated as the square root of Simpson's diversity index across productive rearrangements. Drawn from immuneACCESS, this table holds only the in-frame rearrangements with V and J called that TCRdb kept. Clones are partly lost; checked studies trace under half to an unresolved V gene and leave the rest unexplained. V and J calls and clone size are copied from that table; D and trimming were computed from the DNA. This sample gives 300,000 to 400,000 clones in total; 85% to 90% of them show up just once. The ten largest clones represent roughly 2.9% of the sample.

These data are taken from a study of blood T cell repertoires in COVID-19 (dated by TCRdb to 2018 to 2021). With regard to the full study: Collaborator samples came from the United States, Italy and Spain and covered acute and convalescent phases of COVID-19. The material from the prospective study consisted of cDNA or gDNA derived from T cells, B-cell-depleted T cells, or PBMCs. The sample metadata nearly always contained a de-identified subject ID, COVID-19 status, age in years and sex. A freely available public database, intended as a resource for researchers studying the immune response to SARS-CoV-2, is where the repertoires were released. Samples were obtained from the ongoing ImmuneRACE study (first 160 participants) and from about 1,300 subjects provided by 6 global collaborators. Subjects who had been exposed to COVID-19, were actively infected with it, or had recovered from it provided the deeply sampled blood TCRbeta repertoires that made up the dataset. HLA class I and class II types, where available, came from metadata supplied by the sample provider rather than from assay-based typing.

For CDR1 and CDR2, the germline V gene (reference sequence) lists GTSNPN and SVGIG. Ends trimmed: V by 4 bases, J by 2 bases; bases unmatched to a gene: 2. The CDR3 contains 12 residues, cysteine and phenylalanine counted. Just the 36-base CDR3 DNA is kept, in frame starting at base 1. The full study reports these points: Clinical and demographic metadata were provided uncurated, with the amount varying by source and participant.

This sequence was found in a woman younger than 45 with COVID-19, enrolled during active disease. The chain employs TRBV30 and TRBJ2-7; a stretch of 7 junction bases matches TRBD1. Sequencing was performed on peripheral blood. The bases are TGTGCCTGGAAAGGGGGCCCCTACGAGCAGTACTTC. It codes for CAWKGGPYEQYF. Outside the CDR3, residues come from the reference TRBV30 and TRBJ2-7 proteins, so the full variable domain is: SQTIHQWPATLVQPVGSPLSLECTVEGTSNPNLYWYRQAAGRGLQLLFYSVGIGQISSEVPQNLSASRPQDRQFILSSKKLLLSDSGFYLCAWKGGPYEQYFGPGTRLTVT.